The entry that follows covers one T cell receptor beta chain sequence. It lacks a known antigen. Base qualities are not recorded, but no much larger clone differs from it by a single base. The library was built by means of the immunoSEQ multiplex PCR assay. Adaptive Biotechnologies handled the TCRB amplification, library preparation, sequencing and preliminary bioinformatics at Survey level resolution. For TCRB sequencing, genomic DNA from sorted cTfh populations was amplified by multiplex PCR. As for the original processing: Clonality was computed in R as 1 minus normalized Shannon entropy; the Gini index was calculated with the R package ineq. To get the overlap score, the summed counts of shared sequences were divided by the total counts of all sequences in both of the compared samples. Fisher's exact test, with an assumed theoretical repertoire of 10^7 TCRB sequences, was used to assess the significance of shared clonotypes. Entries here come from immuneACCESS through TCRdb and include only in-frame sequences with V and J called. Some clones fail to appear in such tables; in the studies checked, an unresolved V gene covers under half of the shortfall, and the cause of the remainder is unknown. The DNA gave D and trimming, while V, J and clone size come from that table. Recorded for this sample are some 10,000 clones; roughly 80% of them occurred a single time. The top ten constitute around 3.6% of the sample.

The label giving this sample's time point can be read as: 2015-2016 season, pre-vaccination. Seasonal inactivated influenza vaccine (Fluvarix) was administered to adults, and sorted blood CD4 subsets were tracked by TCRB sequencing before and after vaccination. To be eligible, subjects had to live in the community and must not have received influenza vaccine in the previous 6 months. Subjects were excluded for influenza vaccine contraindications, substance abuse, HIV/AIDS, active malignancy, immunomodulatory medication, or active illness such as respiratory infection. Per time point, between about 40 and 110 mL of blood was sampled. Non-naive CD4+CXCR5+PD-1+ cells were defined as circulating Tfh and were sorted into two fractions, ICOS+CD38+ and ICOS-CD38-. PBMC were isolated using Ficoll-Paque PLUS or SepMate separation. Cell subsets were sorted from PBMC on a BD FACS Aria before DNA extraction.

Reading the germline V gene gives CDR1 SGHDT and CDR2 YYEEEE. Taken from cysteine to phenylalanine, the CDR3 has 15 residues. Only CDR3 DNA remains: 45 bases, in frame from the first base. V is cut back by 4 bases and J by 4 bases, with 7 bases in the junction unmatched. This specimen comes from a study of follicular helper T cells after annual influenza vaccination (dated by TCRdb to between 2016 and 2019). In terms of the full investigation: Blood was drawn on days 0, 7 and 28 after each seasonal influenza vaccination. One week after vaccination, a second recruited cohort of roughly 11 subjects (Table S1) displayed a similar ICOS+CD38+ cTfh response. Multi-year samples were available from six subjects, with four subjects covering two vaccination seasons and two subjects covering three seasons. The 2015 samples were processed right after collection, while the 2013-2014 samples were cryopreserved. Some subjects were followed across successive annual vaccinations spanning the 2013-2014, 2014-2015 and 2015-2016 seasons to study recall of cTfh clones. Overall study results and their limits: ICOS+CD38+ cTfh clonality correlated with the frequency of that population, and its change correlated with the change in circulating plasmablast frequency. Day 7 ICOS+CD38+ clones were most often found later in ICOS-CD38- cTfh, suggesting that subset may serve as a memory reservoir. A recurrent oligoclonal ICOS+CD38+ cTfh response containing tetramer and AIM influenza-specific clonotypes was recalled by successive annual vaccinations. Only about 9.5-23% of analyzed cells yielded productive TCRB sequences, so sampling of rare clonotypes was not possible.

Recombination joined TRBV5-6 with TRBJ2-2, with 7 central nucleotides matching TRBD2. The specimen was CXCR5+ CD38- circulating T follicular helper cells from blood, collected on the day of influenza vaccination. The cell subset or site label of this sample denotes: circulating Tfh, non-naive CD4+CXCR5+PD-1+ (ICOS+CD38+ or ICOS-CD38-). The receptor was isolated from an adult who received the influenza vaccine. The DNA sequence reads TGTGCCAGCAGCATGAGCGGGGTAGGCACCGGGGAGCTGTTTTTT. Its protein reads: CASSMSGVGTGELFF.